This section outlines one T cell receptor (beta chain) sequence together with its context. Its antigen is not known. The table came from immunoSEQ multiplex PCR; TCRdb's copy has only in-frame clones and leaves some out. This sample yields roughly 100,000 clones, of which 70% to 90% are seen a single time; around a tenth belongs to the top ten. The V and J ends lost 2 bases and 0 bases respectively, with 1 base between them. Looked up from germline, CDR1 is LNHDA and CDR2 is SQIVND (reference sequence). CDR3 length: 13 amino acids. This record belongs to a study of T cell responses to AZD1222 COVID-19 vaccine. About the study: Analysis merged second doses at about 4 or about 12 weeks. General study points: White British ancestry dominated among donors, who included more females, and clonal diversity was possibly underestimated. Repertoires were obtained solely post-peak T cell response. Just six people given AZD1222 tested seropositive at baseline.

This specimen consisted of peripheral blood, obtained on day 0 of AZD1222 vaccination. The chain is built from TRBV19 and TRBJ2-2; D is ambiguous. The receptor comes from an adult in good health. The CDR3 bases are TGTGCCAGTAGTATAACGAACACCGGGGAGCTGTTTTTT. The encoded protein is CASSITNTGELFF.